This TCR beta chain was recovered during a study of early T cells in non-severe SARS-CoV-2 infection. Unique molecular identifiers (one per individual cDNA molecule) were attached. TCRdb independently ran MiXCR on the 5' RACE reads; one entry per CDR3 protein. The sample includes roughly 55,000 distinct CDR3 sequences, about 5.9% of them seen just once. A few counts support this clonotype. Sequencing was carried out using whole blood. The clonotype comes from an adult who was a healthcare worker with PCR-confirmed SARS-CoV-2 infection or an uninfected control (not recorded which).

In DNA, the CDR3 is TGCGCCAGCAGCCACTTAGGGATTAACACTGAAGCTTTCTTT. Protein sequence: CASSHLGINTEAFF. This sequence joins TRBV4-3 and TRBJ1-1; no clear D gene. Germline V gene sequence: CDR1 LGHNA, CDR2 YSLEER. This CDR3 is built from 14 residues. V was clipped by 3 bases and J by 2 bases, with 10 bases between them.